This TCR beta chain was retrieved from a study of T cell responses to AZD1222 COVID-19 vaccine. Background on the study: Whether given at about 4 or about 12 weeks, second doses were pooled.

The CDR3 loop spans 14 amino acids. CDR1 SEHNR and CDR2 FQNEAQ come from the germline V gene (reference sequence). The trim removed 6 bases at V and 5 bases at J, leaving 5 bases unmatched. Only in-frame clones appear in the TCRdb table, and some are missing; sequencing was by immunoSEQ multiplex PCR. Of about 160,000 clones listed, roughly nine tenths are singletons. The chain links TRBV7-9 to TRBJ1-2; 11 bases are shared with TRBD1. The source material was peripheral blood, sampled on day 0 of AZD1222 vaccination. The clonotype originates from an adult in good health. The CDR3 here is CASSRTGGGYGYTF. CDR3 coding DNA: TGTGCCAGCAGTCGGACAGGGGGCGGATATGGCTACACCTTC.